This T cell receptor beta chain was captured in a study of cytomegalovirus exposure and HLA in healthy donors. The method was immunoSEQ multiplex PCR; TCRdb's version includes in-frame clones alone and lacks a portion of them. The data contain more than 200,000 clones, less than 95% of them singletons. Separate from the roughly 720-subject first cohort was the approximately 120-subject validation cohort, to which the donors belonged. The TCR sequence derives from a woman aged 30 to 39 in good health and CMV-seronegative. The sample was PBMCs.

CDR3 nucleotides: TGTGCCAGCTCTCGAGACAGGGCAAATGAGCAGTTCTTC. This encodes CASSRDRANEQFF. V gene TRBV18 combines with J gene TRBJ2-1; 7 positions agree with TRBD1. CDR1 and CDR2 from the germline V gene are KGHSH and LQKENI. The CDR3 runs 13 residues. Unmatched junction bases numbered 6, after V lost 6 bases and J lost 7 bases.